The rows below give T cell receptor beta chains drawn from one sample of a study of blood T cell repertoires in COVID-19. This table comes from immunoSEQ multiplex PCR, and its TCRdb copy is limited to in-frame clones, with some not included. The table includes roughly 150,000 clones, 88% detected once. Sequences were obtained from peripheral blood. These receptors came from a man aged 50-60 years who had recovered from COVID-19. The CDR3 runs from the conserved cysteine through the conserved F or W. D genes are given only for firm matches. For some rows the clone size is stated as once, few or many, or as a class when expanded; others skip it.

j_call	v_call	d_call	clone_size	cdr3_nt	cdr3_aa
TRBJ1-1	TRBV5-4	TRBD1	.	TGTGCCAGCAGCGCCAGGTTGGACAGGAGAGATGAAGCTTTCTTT	CASSARLDRRDEAFF
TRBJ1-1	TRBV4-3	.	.	TGCGCCAGCAGCCAATACCGCGGCGGGGGTGAAGCTTTCTTT	CASSQYRGGGEAFF
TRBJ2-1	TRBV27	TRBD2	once	TGTGCCAGCAGTTTAGGTGGGGGGGATTTTTACAATGAGCAGTTCTTC	CASSLGGGDFYNEQFF
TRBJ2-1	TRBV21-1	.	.	TGTGCCAGCAGCAAAGGGGGGACAGGAGCCAACAATGAGCAGTTCTTC	CASSKGGTGANNEQFF
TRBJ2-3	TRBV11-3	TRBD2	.	TGTGCCAGCAGCCCAAGACTAGCCTCAGATACGCAGTATTTT	CASSPRLASDTQYF
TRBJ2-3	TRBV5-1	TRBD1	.	TGCGCCAGCAGCCCGGACAGGGGCGGAACAGATACGCAGTATTTT	CASSPDRGGTDTQYF
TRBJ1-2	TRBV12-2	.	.	TGTGCAAGTCGCTTAAAGAGGGACAGGTACGAGAACTATGGCTACACCTTC	CASRLKRDRYENYGYTF
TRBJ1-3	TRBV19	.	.	TGTGCCAGTAGCCCTGGGGGGGCCCTGACGAACACCATATATTTT	CASSPGGALTNTIYF
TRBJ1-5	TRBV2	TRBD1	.	TGTGCCAGCAGTGCCAGGGGGTCGAGCAATCAGCCCCAGCATTTT	CASSARGSSNQPQHF
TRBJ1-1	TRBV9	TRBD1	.	TGTGCCAGCAGCGTAGTGGCAGGGGGTTCGGGTGAAGCTTTCTTT	CASSVVAGGSGEAFF
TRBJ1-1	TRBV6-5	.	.	TGTGCCAGCAGTTATGGCAGGGGTGGAAACACTGAAGCTTTCTTT	CASSYGRGGNTEAFF
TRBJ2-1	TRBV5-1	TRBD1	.	TGCGCCAGCAGCTTGGTACAGGGGGGTTACAATGAGCAGTTCTTC	CASSLVQGGYNEQFF
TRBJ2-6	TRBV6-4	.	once	TGTGCCAGCAGTGAGCAGGGGGGGGCCAACGTCCTGACTTTC	CASSEQGGANVLTF
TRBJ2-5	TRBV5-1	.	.	TGCGCCAGCGGGTCTTCAGGGCTTAACGGGGAGACCCAGTACTTC	CASGSSGLNGETQYF
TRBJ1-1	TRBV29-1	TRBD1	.	TGCAGCGTGGCAGGGGGTAGGGGGATGAACACTGAAGCTTTCTTT	CSVAGGRGMNTEAFF
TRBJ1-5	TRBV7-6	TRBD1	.	TGTGCCAGCAGCTTATACGAGACAGGGAATCAGCCCCAGCATTTT	CASSLYETGNQPQHF
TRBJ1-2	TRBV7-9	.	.	TGTGCCAGCAGCTTAGAACCACCAGGCAAAGGTGGCTACACCTTC	CASSLEPPGKGGYTF
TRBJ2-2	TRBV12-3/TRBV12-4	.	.	TGTGCCAGCAGCTCCGAGGGCACCGGGGAGCTGTTTTTT	CASSSEGTGELFF
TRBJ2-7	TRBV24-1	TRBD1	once	TGTGCCACCAGTGATGCGACCGGGACAGGGGTTCCCGAGCAGTACTTC	CATSDATGTGVPEQYF
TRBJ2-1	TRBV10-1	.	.	TGCGCCAGCAGGGGCGGGACTCCTTACCCTTACAATGAGCAGTTCTTC	CASRGGTPYPYNEQFF
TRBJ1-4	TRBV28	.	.	TGTGCCAGCAGTCGGACTCCAACTAATGAAAAACTGTTTTTT	CASSRTPTNEKLFF
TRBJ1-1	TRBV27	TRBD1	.	TGTGCCAGCAGACCCGGGACAGGGGGCGTTGAAGCTTTCTTT	CASRPGTGGVEAFF
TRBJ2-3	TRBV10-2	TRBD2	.	TGCGCCACCCCAAGCGGGGAGGCTACCGGAGATACGCAGTATTTT	CATPSGEATGDTQYF
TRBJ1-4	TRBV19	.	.	TGTGCCAGTAGTATAAAGGACAGTTGGGAAAAACTGTTTTTT	CASSIKDSWEKLFF
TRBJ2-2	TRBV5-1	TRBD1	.	TGCGCCAGCAGCTTGCGGCAGGGGGACACCGGGGAGCTGTTTTTT	CASSLRQGDTGELFF
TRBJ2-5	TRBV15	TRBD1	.	TGTGCCACCGGGACAGGGAAAGAGACCCAGTACTTC	CATGTGKETQYF
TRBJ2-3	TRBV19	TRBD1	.	TGTGCCAGTGGAACAGGGGGAAGCACAGATACGCAGTATTTT	CASGTGGSTDTQYF
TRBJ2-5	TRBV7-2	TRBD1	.	TGTGCCAGCAGCCGTCCCCCAGGGGGCGGAGAGACCCAGTACTTC	CASSRPPGGGETQYF
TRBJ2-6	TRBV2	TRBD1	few	TGTGCCAGCAGTGATTGGCAGGGGGCCGGGGCCAACGTCCTGACTTTC	CASSDWQGAGANVLTF
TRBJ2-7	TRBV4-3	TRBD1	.	TGCGCCAGCAGCCAGGTATGGACAGGGGTCGAGCAGTACTTC	CASSQVWTGVEQYF
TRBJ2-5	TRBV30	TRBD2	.	TGTGCCTGGAGTGTAGAGTTGTGGGGGGGTACCGAGACCCAGTACTTC	CAWSVELWGGTETQYF
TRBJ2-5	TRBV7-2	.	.	TGTGCCAGCAGCCCCCCGGGGACACAACAAGAGACCCAGTACTTC	CASSPPGTQQETQYF
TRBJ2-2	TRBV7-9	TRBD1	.	TGTGCCAGCAGCTTAGGGACAGGGTTTTTCACCGGGGAGCTGTTTTTT	CASSLGTGFFTGELFF
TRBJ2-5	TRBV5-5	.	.	TGTGCCAGCAGCCTCTCGGGGCTAGCGAACCAAGAGACCCAGTACTTC	CASSLSGLANQETQYF
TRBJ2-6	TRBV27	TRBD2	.	TGTGCCAGCAGTTTAGCGGGAGGGAGGTCTGGGGCCAACGTCCTGACTTTC	CASSLAGGRSGANVLTF